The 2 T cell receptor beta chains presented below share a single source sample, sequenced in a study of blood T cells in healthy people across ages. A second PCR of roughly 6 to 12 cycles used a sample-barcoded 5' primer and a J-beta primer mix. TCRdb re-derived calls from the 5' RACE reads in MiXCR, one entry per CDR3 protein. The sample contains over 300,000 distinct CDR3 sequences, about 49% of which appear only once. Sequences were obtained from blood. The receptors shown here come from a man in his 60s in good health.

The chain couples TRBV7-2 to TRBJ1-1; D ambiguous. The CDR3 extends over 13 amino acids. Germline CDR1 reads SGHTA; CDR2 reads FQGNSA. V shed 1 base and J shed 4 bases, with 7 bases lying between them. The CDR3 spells CASSLGPATEAFF. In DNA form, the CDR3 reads TGTGCCAGCAGCTTAGGCCCTGCCACTGAAGCTTTCTTT. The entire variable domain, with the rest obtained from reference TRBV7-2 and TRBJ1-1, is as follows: GAGVSQSPSNKVTEKGKDVELRCDPISGHTALYWYRQSLGQGLEFLIYFQGNSAPDKSGLPSDRFSAERTGGSVSTLTIQRTQQEDSAVYLCASSLGPATEAFFGQGTRLTVV.

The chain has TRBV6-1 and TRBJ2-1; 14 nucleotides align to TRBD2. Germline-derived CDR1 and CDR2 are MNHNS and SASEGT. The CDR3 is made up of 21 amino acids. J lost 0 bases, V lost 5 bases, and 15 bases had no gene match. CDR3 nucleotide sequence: TGTGCCAGCAGTCCTAATCCAGGACTAGCGGGGGGTACAAGCTCCTACAATGAGCAGTTCTTC. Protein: CASSPNPGLAGGTSSYNEQFF.